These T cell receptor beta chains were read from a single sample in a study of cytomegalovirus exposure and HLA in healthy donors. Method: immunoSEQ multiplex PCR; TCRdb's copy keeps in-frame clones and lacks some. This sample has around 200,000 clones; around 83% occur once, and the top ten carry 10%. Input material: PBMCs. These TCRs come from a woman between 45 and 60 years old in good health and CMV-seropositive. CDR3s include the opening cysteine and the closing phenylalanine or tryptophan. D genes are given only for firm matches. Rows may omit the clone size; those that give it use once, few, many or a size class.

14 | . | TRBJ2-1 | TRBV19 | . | TGTGCCAGTAGTATGATGGGGGGAGGCAATGAGCAGTTCTTC | CASSMMGGGNEQFF
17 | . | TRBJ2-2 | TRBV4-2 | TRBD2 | TGTGCCAGCAGCCAACAACTGGGGGGGGACTCCTTCGGGGAGCTGTTTTTT | CASSQQLGGDSFGELFF
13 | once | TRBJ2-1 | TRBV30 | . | TGTGCCGTATCGGGTAGCTCCTACAATGAGCAGTTCTTC | CAVSGSSYNEQFF
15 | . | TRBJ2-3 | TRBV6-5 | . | TGTGCCAGCAGGGATCGACAGTCTAGCACAGATACGCAGTATTTT | CASRDRQSSTDTQYF
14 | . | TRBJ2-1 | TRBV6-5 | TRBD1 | TGTGCCAGCAGGTGGGACAGGGGGAGGAATGAGCAGTTCTTC | CASRWDRGRNEQFF
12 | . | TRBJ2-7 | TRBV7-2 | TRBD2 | TGTGCCAGCAGCAAAAGCGGGGACGAGCAGTACTTC | CASSKSGDEQYF
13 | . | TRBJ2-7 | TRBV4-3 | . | TGCGCCAGCAGCCAGACAGCCTACTACGAGCAGTACTTC | CASSQTAYYEQYF
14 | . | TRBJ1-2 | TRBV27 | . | TGTGCCAGCAGACCGGGTTTATGGGACTATGGCTACACCTTC | CASRPGLWDYGYTF
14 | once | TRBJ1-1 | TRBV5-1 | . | TGCGCCAGCAGCCTTCCCTCCGACAGCCTTGAAGCTTTCTTT | CASSLPSDSLEAFF
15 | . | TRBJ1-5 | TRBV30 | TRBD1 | TGTGCCTGGAGAGCCGGTGGGACAGGGGATCAGCCCCAGCATTTT | CAWRAGGTGDQPQHF
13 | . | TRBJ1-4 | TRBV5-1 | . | TGCGCCAGCAATTCGGGGATCAATGAAAAACTGTTTTTT | CASNSGINEKLFF
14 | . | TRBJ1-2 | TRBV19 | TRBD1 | TGTGCCAGTAGTATCCAGACAGGGGCATATGGCTACACCTTC | CASSIQTGAYGYTF
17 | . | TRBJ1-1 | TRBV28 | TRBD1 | TGTGCCAGCAGCCTAGTAGGAGGGGGCGCATCGGGCACTGAAGCTTTCTTT | CASSLVGGGASGTEAFF
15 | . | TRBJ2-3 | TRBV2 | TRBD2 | TGTGCCAGCAGAGACCCTAGCGGGGGAAGAGATACGCAGTATTTT | CASRDPSGGRDTQYF
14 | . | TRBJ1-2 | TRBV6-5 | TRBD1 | TGTGCCAGCAGTCGAACCGGACAGGGCTATGGCTACACCTTC | CASSRTGQGYGYTF
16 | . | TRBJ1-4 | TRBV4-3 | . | TGCGCCAGCAGCCCGAGAACCTGGGGCAGGAATGAAAAACTGTTTTTT | CASSPRTWGRNEKLFF
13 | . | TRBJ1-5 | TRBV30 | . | TGTGCCTGGAGTGTACAGGACAATCAGCCCCAGCATTTT | CAWSVQDNQPQHF
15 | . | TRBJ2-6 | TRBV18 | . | TGTGCCAGCTCCCCAAATACAAAAGGGGCCAACGTCCTGACTTTC | CASSPNTKGANVLTF
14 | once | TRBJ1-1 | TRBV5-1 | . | TGCGCCAGCAGCTTGGAAGGGGCAACCACTGAAGCTTTCTTT | CASSLEGATTEAFF
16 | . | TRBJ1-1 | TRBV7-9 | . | TGTGCCAGCAGCTTCTATACAGGAGCCTCGAACACTGAAGCTTTCTTT | CASSFYTGASNTEAFF
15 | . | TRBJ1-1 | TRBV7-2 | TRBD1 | TGTGCCAGCAGCTCTCCCGGGACAGCGAACACTGAAGCTTTCTTT | CASSSPGTANTEAFF
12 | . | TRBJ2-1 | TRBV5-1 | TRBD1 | TGCGCCAGCAGCATAGGACAGGCTGAGCAGTTCTTC | CASSIGQAEQFF
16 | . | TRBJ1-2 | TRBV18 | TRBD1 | TGTGCCAGCTCACCACCGCGGGACAGGGTCGACTATGGCTACACCTTC | CASSPPRDRVDYGYTF
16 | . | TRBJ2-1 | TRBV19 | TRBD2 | TGTGCCAGTAGTATAGATCCCAGCGGGGGGGCGAATGAGCAGTTCTTC | CASSIDPSGGANEQFF